In its sample, the clone carrying this TCR beta chain was seen many times. Its specificity is not known. This record belongs to a study of CD8 T cells in ankylosing spondylitis. Study outcomes and limitations: Blood of patients with ankylosing spondylitis appeared to be characterized by a TCR beta motif of eight highly homologous variants. Disease-linked clones reportedly concentrated significantly in matched ankylosing spondylitis synovial fluid.

This CDR3 contains 13 residues. CDR1 SGHDN and CDR2 FVKESK come from the germline V gene. Between the trimmed V and J ends, which lost 0 bases and 9 bases, there was a span of 9 bases. MiXCR, applied by TCRdb to the 5' RACE reads, yields one record per CDR3 protein. Here the sample spans 200,000 to 250,000 distinct CDR3 sequences, about 7% being singletons. V and J are TRBV14 and TRBJ2-4, with unresolved D. The TCR originated in a male donor with ankylosing spondylitis. Sequenced: blood, either unsorted or a sorted T cell fraction (not recorded which). The CDR3 nucleotides are TGTGCCAGCAGCCAAGATGCCGAAGCCATTCAGTACTTC. It translates to CASSQDAEAIQYF.